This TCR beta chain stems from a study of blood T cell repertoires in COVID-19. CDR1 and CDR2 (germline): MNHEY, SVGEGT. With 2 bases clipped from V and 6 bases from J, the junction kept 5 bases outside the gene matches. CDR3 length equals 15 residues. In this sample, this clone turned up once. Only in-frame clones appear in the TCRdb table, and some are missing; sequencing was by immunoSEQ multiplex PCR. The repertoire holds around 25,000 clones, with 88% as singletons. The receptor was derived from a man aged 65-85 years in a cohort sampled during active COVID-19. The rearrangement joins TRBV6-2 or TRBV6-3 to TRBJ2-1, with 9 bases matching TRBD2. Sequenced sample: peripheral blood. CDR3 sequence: CASSYHGTSSNEQFF. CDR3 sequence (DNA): TGTGCCAGCAGTTACCATGGGACTAGCAGCAATGAGCAGTTCTTC.